The source of this TCR beta chain is a study of blood T cell repertoires in COVID-19. Study details: The analysed material was cDNA or gDNA that came from T cells, B-cell-depleted T cells, or PBMCs.

Germline assignment: CDR1 MDHEN and CDR2 SYDVKM. The V and J ends lost 7 bases and 3 bases respectively, with 15 bases between them. This CDR3 spans 14 amino acids. The table came from immunoSEQ multiplex PCR; TCRdb's copy has only in-frame clones and leaves some out. The sample yields roughly 150,000 clones, around 74% seen once. The clonotype was recovered from a woman aged 55-70 years with COVID-19, enrolled during active disease. The genes are TRBV28 and TRBJ2-5; weak D call: TRBD1 (6 bases). Sequencing used peripheral blood. CDR3: CASKQDSVKETQYF. Here the CDR3 DNA reads TGTGCCAGCAAGCAGGACAGTGTCAAAGAGACCCAGTACTTC.